These 23 T cell receptor beta chains share one sample of origin, sequenced in a study of PD-L1 blockade in urothelial cancer. As for time point: pretreatment peripheral blood. Assay used: immunoSEQ multiplex PCR; TCRdb lists only in-frame clones, some missing. This repertoire shows more than 85,000 clones, around nine tenths found once; its top ten account for about 2%. The source was PBMCs, collected around atezolizumab (anti-PD-L1) treatment. These receptors all stem from a man aged 55 to 70 with urothelial cancer.

The chain employs TRBV7-9 and TRBJ2-7; 10 nucleotides align to TRBD1. The length of the CDR3 is 15 residues. CDR1 is SEHNR, CDR2 FQNEAQ, per germline (reference sequence). The junction had 7 bases not matched to a gene; V was cut back by 5 bases and J by 3 bases. This chain's CDR3 is CASSPGQGKDYEQYF. CDR3 nucleotides: TGTGCCAGCAGCCCGGGACAGGGGAAGGACTACGAGCAGTACTTC.

Only one count was recorded for this clone. The CDR3 DNA is TGTGCCAGCATCAGGAGGACTGAAGCTTTCTTT. Translating it yields CASIRRTEAFF. This chain joins TRBV5-6 and TRBJ1-1; no clear D. V was pared by 6 bases and J by 5 bases, with 8 bases between. Germline V gene data show CDR1 as SGHDT and CDR2 as YYEEEE. CDR3 length: 11 amino acids.

The chain couples TRBV2 to TRBJ2-6, with D unresolved. Trimming stripped 7 bases from V and 1 base from J, with 8 bases between. Germline V gene lookup returns CDR1 SNHLY and CDR2 FYNNEI. The CDR3 totals 14 residues. CDR3 loop: CASMKESGANVLTF. CDR3 nucleotides: TGTGCCAGCATGAAGGAGTCTGGGGCCAACGTCCTGACTTTC.

The V call is TRBV7-9, the J call TRBJ2-1; TRBD2 aligns across 8 bases. V trimming: 1 base; J trimming: 5 bases; junction bases outside the gene matches: 4. The germline gives CDR1 SEHNR, CDR2 FQNEAQ (reference sequence). CDR3 length equals 15 residues. CDR3 coding DNA: TGTGCCAGCAGCTTAGACGGGAGGGGCCACAATGAGCAGTTCTTC. This gives the protein CASSLDGRGHNEQFF.

This sequence joins TRBV7-3 and TRBJ2-3, with 12 bases fitting TRBD2. Germline V lookup: CDR1 SGHTA, CDR2 FQGTGA. The CDR3 consists of 18 residues. The CDR3 here is CAPGSLAGGAWSTDTQYF. The DNA for the CDR3 is TGTGCGCCCGGTTCCCTAGCGGGGGGGGCCTGGAGCACAGATACGCAGTATTTT. Full variable domain (remainder filled in from reference TRBV7-3 and TRBJ2-3): GAGVSQTPSNKVTEKGKYVELRCDPISGHTALYWYRQSLGQGPEFLIYFQGTGAADDSGLPNDRFFAVRPEGSVSTLKIQRTERGDSAVYLCAPGSLAGGAWSTDTQYFGPGTRLTVL.

This clone was detected only once. The V gene is TRBV6-5, the J gene TRBJ2-2; D perhaps matches TRBD1 (6 bases). Germline V lookup: CDR1 MNHEY, CDR2 SVGAGI. The V gene lost 8 bases and the J gene lost 5 bases, with 12 bases spanning the gap. The CDR3 totals 13 residues. The CDR3 loop is CASGGRRTGELFF. CDR3 in DNA: TGTGCCAGCGGGGGCCGGCGGACCGGGGAGCTGTTTTTT.

The chain employs TRBV14 and TRBJ2-7; D gene uncertain. CDR3 length equals 15 residues. CDR1 and CDR2 (germline): SGHDN, FVKESK. Trimming took off 2 bases at V and 2 bases at J, with 13 bases between the two ends. The CDR3 spells CASSQISSRAYEQYF. Here the CDR3 DNA reads TGTGCCAGCAGCCAAATTAGTAGTCGGGCCTACGAGCAGTACTTC.

For this clone: This CDR3 is also generated by other DNA sequences in the sample. The chain links TRBV27 to TRBJ2-5; the match to TRBD2 covers 14 bases. This CDR3 is 15 amino acids long. Germline CDR1 MNHEY, CDR2 SMNVEV (reference sequence). V was pared by 5 bases and J by 4 bases, with 3 bases of the junction left unmatched. The CDR3 spells CASSLGLAGGETQYF. CDR3 DNA sequence: TGTGCCAGCAGTCTCGGACTAGCGGGAGGAGAGACCCAGTACTTC.

The CDR3 sequence is CAWSGGLAYEQYF. In DNA form, the CDR3 reads TGTGCCTGGAGTGGTGGACTAGCTTACGAGCAGTACTTC. V usage is TRBV30 and J usage is TRBJ2-7; 8 bases align to TRBD2. V shed 1 base and J 4 bases; nucleotides not matched to a gene: 3. The CDR3 sequence is 13 residues long. The germline gives CDR1 GTSNPN, CDR2 SVGIG (reference sequence).

The rearrangement links TRBV5-1 to TRBJ2-2; 9 bases line up with TRBD1. Germline CDR1 SGHRS, CDR2 YFSETQ. The trim removed 7 bases at V and 4 bases at J, leaving 2 bases unmatched. CDR3 length equals 13 residues. The CDR3 reads CASETGGTGELFF. CDR3 coding DNA: TGCGCCAGCGAGACAGGGGGCACCGGGGAGCTGTTTTTT.

This chain connects TRBV4-2 to TRBJ2-1, with D uncertain. The germline V and J ends were trimmed by 0 bases and 3 bases, with 3 bases remaining between them. The CDR3 totals 13 residues. Germline V gene data show CDR1 as LGHNA and CDR2 as YNFKEQ. The CDR3 coding sequence is TGTGCCAGCAGCCAAGACGGCTACAATGAGCAGTTCTTC. This codes for CASSQDGYNEQFF.

The V gene is TRBV7-2, the J gene TRBJ2-1; unclear D gene. CDR1 and CDR2 (germline): SGHTA, FQGNSA. V lost 5 bases and J lost 7, with 12 bases in between. The CDR3 is 13 residues long. This CDR3 reads CASSPYLQNEQFF. The DNA for the CDR3 is TGTGCCAGCAGCCCTTACCTACAGAATGAGCAGTTCTTC.

CDR3 amino acids: CASSQGGKITGELFF. The CDR3 nucleotides are TGCGCCAGCAGCCAAGGGGGAAAGATCACCGGGGAGCTGTTTTTT. The rearrangement links TRBV5-1 to TRBJ2-2; TRBD1 might be the D (6 bases). V lost 4 bases and J lost 4, with 14 bases in between. This CDR3 spans 15 amino acids. Per the germline V gene, CDR1 is SGHRS and CDR2 is YFSETQ. Using reference TRBV5-1 and TRBJ2-2 for the parts outside the CDR3, the full variable domain is KAGVTQTPRYLIKTRGQQVTLSCSPISGHRSVSWYQQTPGQGLQFLFEYFSETQRNKGNFPGRFSGRQFSNSRSEMNVSTLELGDSALYLCASSQGGKITGELFFGEGSRLTVL.

The chain joins TRBV9 to TRBJ2-3; the D gene is possibly TRBD2 (5 bases). Germline V gene lookup returns CDR1 SGDLS and CDR2 YYNGEE. Trimming removed 0 bases from V and 6 bases from J, with 14 bases in between. This CDR3 comprises 15 residues. This CDR3 is CASSVEPRGPDTQYF. CDR3 DNA: TGTGCCAGCAGCGTAGAGCCGAGAGGGCCCGATACGCAGTATTTT. Filled out from reference TRBV9 and TRBJ2-3, the complete variable domain reads DSGVTQTPKHLITATGQRVTLRCSPRSGDLSVYWYQQSLDQGLQFLIQYYNGEERAKGNILERFSAQQFPDLHSELNLSSLELGDSALYFCASSVEPRGPDTQYFGPGTRLTVL.

In its sample, this clone was seen once. The genes are TRBV5-4 and TRBJ1-2; 12 bases map to TRBD1. J gave up 5 bases and V 6 bases, and 5 bases lay outside the gene matches. CDR3 length equals 14 residues. The germline V gene has CDR1 SGHNT and CDR2 YYREEE (reference sequence). The CDR3 region has the DNA TGTGCCAGCAACCCGGGACAGGGGGCTTATGGCTACACCTTC. Amino acid sequence: CASNPGQGAYGYTF. The full variable domain, rest sourced from reference TRBV5-4 and TRBJ1-2, is ETGVTQSPTHLIKTRGQQVTLRCSSQSGHNTVSWYQQALGQGPQFIFQYYREEENGRGNFPPRFSGLQFPNYSSELNVNALELDDSALYLCASNPGQGAYGYTFGSGTRLTVV.

The chain has TRBV28 and TRBJ2-6; D is unclear. Germline CDR1 reads MDHEN; CDR2 reads SYDVKM. Trimming shortened V by 11 bases and J by 4 bases, and 9 bases separated the two germline ends. This CDR3 has 12 residues. The CDR3 bases are TGTGCCGCCGGTGCCGGGGCCAACGTCCTGACTTTC. It specifies CAAGAGANVLTF. The entire variable domain, with the rest obtained from reference TRBV28 and TRBJ2-6, is as follows: DVKVTQSSRYLVKRTGEKVFLECVQDMDHENMFWYRQDPGLGLRLIYFSYDVKMKEKGDIPEGYSVSREKKERFSLILESASTNQTSMYLCAAGAGANVLTFGAGSRLTVL.

The chain combines TRBV2 with TRBJ1-1; TRBD1 agrees at 8 bases. The CDR3 is 14 residues long. V was pared by 7 bases and J by 1 base, with 5 bases of the junction left unmatched. CDR1 is SNHLY and CDR2 is FYNNEI in the germline V gene. CDR3 nucleotides: TGTGCCAGCACTCGGACAGGGCGGAACACTGAAGCTTTCTTT. This sequence encodes CASTRTGRNTEAFF.

The chain combines TRBV9 with TRBJ1-2; D perhaps matches TRBD1 (6 bases). In germline, CDR1 is SGDLS, CDR2 YYNGEE. This CDR3 region has 15 residues. V was shortened by 3 bases and J by 4 bases, with 16 bases between the two germline ends. In DNA, the CDR3 is TGTGCCAGCAGCGGAGATACAGGGTTTCGCTATGGCTACACCTTC. Translation gives CASSGDTGFRYGYTF.

This clone was counted only a few times. The chain employs TRBV5-4 and TRBJ2-5; 8 bases agree with TRBD1. J lost 5 bases, V lost 3 bases, and 6 bases had no gene match. This CDR3 spans 14 amino acids. Germline V gene data show CDR1 as SGHNT and CDR2 as YYREEE (reference sequence). CDR3 in amino acids: CASSSRTGRETQYF. CDR3 nucleotide sequence: TGTGCCAGCAGCTCCCGGACAGGGCGGGAGACCCAGTACTTC.

The gene calls are TRBV7-9 and TRBJ2-1; 9 bases align to TRBD1. This CDR3 region has 15 residues. In germline, CDR1 is SEHNR, CDR2 FQNEAQ (reference sequence). The V segment lost 3 bases and the J segment 9 bases; nucleotides outside the gene matches: 9. CDR3 sequence (DNA): TGTGCCAGCAGCTTGACGGGACAGGGTGATAGTGAGCAGTTCTTC. It is translated as CASSLTGQGDSEQFF.

To note about this clone: Distinct nucleotide sequences in the sample also encode this CDR3. The CDR3: CASSQAQGWNGNTIYF. CDR3 bases: TGCGCCAGCAGCCAGGCCCAGGGGTGGAATGGAAACACCATATATTTT. V gene TRBV4-1 combines with J gene TRBJ1-3; perhaps TRBD1 as D (6 bases). Germline V gene sequence: CDR1 MGHRA, CDR2 YSYEKL. With 3 bases removed from V and 3 bases from J, the gap between germline ends came to 15 bases. The length of the CDR3 is 16 residues.

This chain joins TRBV7-3 and TRBJ2-3; TRBD2 might be the D (6 bases). Germline CDR1 SGHTA, CDR2 FQGTGA. CDR3 size: 13 residues. V was shortened by 8 bases and J by 4 bases, with 13 bases between the two germline ends. Written as DNA, the CDR3 is TGTGCCAGCGGAACTAGCAACGCAGATACGCAGTATTTT. This gives the protein CASGTSNADTQYF.

The chain uses TRBV2 and TRBJ2-1; a possible D gene is TRBD1 (6 bases). V lost 5 bases, J lost 4 bases, and 9 bases lay in between. Germline V gives CDR1 SNHLY, CDR2 FYNNEI. CDR3 length: 13 amino acids. The CDR3 reads CASSITGYNEQFF. The CDR3 bases are TGTGCCAGCAGTATAACAGGGTACAATGAGCAGTTCTTC.